One and the same sample provided the 30 T cell receptor beta chains below, sequenced in a study of T cells in Graves' hyperthyroidism and ophthalmopathy. Researchers took RNA transcripts and amplified the TCR beta CDR3 regions from them. The HTBI primer set was used in a first-round RT-PCR of the TCR CDR3. TCRdb recomputed calls from the multiplex PCR reads with MiXCR, one row per CDR3 protein. Seen here are around 390,000 distinct CDR3 sequences, about 14% observed once, and the top ten hold around 20%. The sample consisted of blood. These receptors originate from a woman in her thirties with Graves' ophthalmopathy.

This clonotype has a count of ten or more. The rearrangement joins TRBV18 to TRBJ2-1; D is ambiguous. The CDR3 extends over 15 amino acids. The V end lost 3 bases, the J end lost 1 base, and 10 bases lay between the germline ends. Germline V gene sequence: CDR1 KGHSH, CDR2 LQKENI. CDR3 loop: CASSPTIGSYNEQFF. CDR3 sequence (DNA): TGTGCCAGCTCACCCACAATTGGGTCCTACAATGAGCAGTTCTTC. Full variable domain (rest looked up from reference TRBV18 and TRBJ2-1): NAGVMQNPRHLVRRRGQEARLRCSPMKGHSHVYWYRQLPEEGLKFMVYLQKENIIDESGMPKERFSAEFPKEGPSILRIQQVVRGDSAAYFCASSPTIGSYNEQFFGPGTRLTVL.

This clonotype was seen many times. J is TRBJ2-7 and V is TRBV11-2; TRBD1 agrees at 7 bases. V shed 3 bases and J 9 bases; nucleotides not matched to a gene: 11. This CDR3 has 14 amino acids. Germline assignment: CDR1 SGHAT and CDR2 FQNNGV. The CDR3 nucleotides are TGTGCCAGCAGCTTTTCGGACAGGTCCGCTGGGCAGTACTTC. Its protein product is CASSFSDRSAGQYF.

Many counts were recorded for this clonotype. V usage is TRBV19 and J usage is TRBJ1-1; 8 positions agree with TRBD1. Germline V CDR1 and CDR2: LNHDA, SQIVND (reference sequence). The ends lost 9 bases at V and 6 bases at J; junction bases unmatched: 9. CDR3 length: 13 amino acids. In DNA form, the CDR3 reads TGTGCCAGCGCGGGGCAGGGGGCCGCTGAAGCTTTCTTT. Amino acids: CASAGQGAAEAFF.

The chain employs TRBV24-1 and TRBJ1-5; D uncertain. The V gene lost 3 bases and the J gene lost 3 bases, with 8 bases spanning the gap. The CDR3 runs to 14 residues. Germline lookup yields CDR1 KGHDR and CDR2 SFDVKD. The CDR3 sequence: CATSDIGDNQPQHF. The CDR3 bases are TGTGCCACCAGTGATATCGGAGACAATCAGCCCCAGCATTTT.

This clonotype was found many times. The chain uses TRBV30 and TRBJ2-7; TRBD1 agrees at 8 bases. The trim removed 3 bases at V and 6 bases at J, leaving 10 bases unmatched. CDR1 is GTSNPN, CDR2 SVGIG, per germline (reference sequence). This CDR3 is 14 amino acids long. The CDR3 protein is CAWSSGGWSGEQYF. The CDR3 nucleotides are TGTGCCTGGAGCTCAGGGGGCTGGTCAGGCGAGCAGTACTTC.

This clonotype occurred many times. V and J are TRBV28 and TRBJ1-2, with D possibly matching TRBD1 (5 bases). The V gene lost 7 bases and the J gene lost 7 bases, with 16 bases spanning the gap. Germline CDR1 MDHEN, CDR2 SYDVKM. The CDR3 has 13 amino acids. CDR3 sequence reads: CASTRDQVFGYTF. Here the CDR3 DNA reads TGTGCCAGCACCCGGGACCAAGTATTTGGCTACACCTTC.

This clonotype was counted a few times. This chain links TRBV6-5 with TRBJ2-3; no firm D call. The V end lost 5 bases, the J end lost 4 bases, and 7 bases lay between the germline ends. CDR1 is MNHEY, CDR2 SVGAGI, per germline. CDR3 length: 12 amino acids. CDR3 DNA sequence: TGTGCCAGCAGTCAGACCTCAGATACGCAGTATTTT. Translating gives CASSQTSDTQYF.

This clonotype was seen at least ten times. The genes are TRBV20-1 and TRBJ1-1; 7 bases are a match to TRBD1. The length of the CDR3 is 13 residues. CDR1 is DFQATT and CDR2 is SNEGSKA in the germline V gene (reference sequence). With V trimmed by 6 bases and J by 5 bases, 9 bases remained unmatched. Here the CDR3 reads CSAEDRVGTEAFF. In nucleotides, the CDR3 is TGCAGTGCCGAAGACAGGGTCGGAACTGAAGCTTTCTTT.

The table lists this clonotype with many counts. V and J are TRBV7-9 and TRBJ1-1; D ambiguous. Germline CDR1 reads SEHNR; CDR2 reads FQNEAQ (reference sequence). V was trimmed by 1 base and J by 5 bases, leaving 14 bases between them. The CDR3 is 15 amino acids. CDR3 nucleotide sequence: TGTGCCAGCAGCTTAGGGGGAGAAGAAAAAACTGAAGCTTTCTTT. The encoded protein is CASSLGGEEKTEAFF.

This clonotype appeared many times. The V call is TRBV28, the J call TRBJ2-3; TRBD2 aligns across 9 bases. Germline loops: CDR1 MDHEN, CDR2 SYDVKM. Trimming took 8 bases from V and 4 from J; bases not matched to a gene: 10. This CDR3 is 15 amino acids long. DNA of the CDR3: TGTGCCAGCGGCCGATTGGCGGGGGGGTCAGATACGCAGTATTTT. The encoded protein is CASGRLAGGSDTQYF.

This clonotype was seen only a few times. This chain joins TRBV12-3 or TRBV12-4 and TRBJ2-2, with 7 positions matching TRBD1. Trimming removed 3 bases from V and 7 bases from J; junction bases left unmatched: 8. CDR3 length equals 15 residues. CDR3 loop: CASSFVRQGNGELFF. CDR3 sequence (DNA): TGTGCCAGCAGTTTCGTCCGACAGGGCAACGGGGAGCTGTTTTTT.

This clonotype was seen many times. The CDR3 sequence: CASSFSTLGGTEAFF. CDR3 sequence (DNA): TGTGCCAGCAGTTTTAGTACTTTGGGTGGCACTGAAGCTTTCTTT. The chain is built from TRBV12-3 or TRBV12-4 and TRBJ1-1; D is ambiguous. The CDR3 is 15 residues long. With 3 bases removed from V and 4 bases from J, the gap between germline ends came to 15 bases.

The V call is TRBV28, the J call TRBJ1-5, with TRBD1 matching 12 bases. Germline V gives CDR1 MDHEN, CDR2 SYDVKM. J lost 7 bases, V lost 6 bases, and 7 bases had no gene match. This CDR3 spans 15 amino acids. The CDR3 is CASRPGQGAIQPQHF. CDR3 coding DNA: TGTGCCAGCAGACCGGGACAGGGGGCAATCCAGCCCCAGCATTTT.

This clonotype was seen only a few times. An end of the junction does not agree with germline; a read error may underlie this. The chain combines TRBV7-7 with TRBJ1-1; 10 bases line up with TRBD1. Germline values: CDR1 SSHAT, CDR2 FNYEAQ (reference sequence). There are 16 residues in the CDR3. CDR3 sequence (DNA): TGTGCTAGCAGCCCCCGGTCCGGGACAGGGGACACTGAAGCTTTCTTT. Translated: CASSPRSGTGDTEAFF.

This clonotype has a count of ten or more. The CDR3 reads CASSLDGTPTNYGYTF. The CDR3, as DNA: TGTGCCAGCAGCTTAGACGGGACACCTACTAACTATGGCTACACCTTC. This rearrangement joins TRBV11-3 to TRBJ1-2; D is possibly TRBD1 (6 bases). Looked up from germline, CDR1 is SGHNT and CDR2 is YENEEA. This CDR3 spans 16 amino acids. Trimming stripped 0 bases from V and 0 bases from J, with 11 bases between. Complete variable domain (other parts from reference TRBV11-3 and TRBJ1-2): EAGVVQSPRYKIIEKKQPVAFWCNPISGHNTLYWYLQNLGQGPELLIRYENEEAVDDSQLPKDRFSAERLKGVDSTLKIQPAELGDSAVYLCASSLDGTPTNYGYTFGSGTRLTVV.

The rearrangement links TRBV7-8 to TRBJ1-5, with 9 positions matching TRBD1. The ends lost 3 bases at V and 6 bases at J; junction bases unmatched: 9. Germline V gene data show CDR1 as SGHVS and CDR2 as FQNEAQ. The length of the CDR3 is 16 residues. The chain's CDR3 is CASSLGPGQGGQPQHF. CDR3 DNA: TGTGCCAGCAGCTTGGGCCCGGGACAGGGAGGTCAGCCCCAGCATTTT. Full variable domain (rest looked up from reference TRBV7-8 and TRBJ1-5): GAGVSQSPRYKVAKRGQDVALRCDPISGHVSLFWYQQALGQGPEFLTYFQNEAQLDKSGLPSDRFFAERPEGSVSTLKIQRTQQEDSAVYLCASSLGPGQGGQPQHFGDGTRLSIL.

This clonotype has ten or more counts. The V call is TRBV20-1, the J call TRBJ1-1; D is undetermined. V lost 0 bases, J lost 12 bases, and 11 bases lay in between. Germline values: CDR1 DFQATT, CDR2 SNEGSKA (reference sequence). This CDR3 spans 11 amino acids. The DNA of the CDR3 is TGCAGTGCTAGAGATCAACCCGGGACTTTCTTT. It encodes CSARDQPGTFF.

The chain couples TRBV28 to TRBJ1-3; 7 bases align to TRBD1. Germline trimming cut 5 bases from V and 4 bases from J; bases unmatched to any gene: 8. This CDR3 is built from 15 residues. Germline loops: CDR1 MDHEN, CDR2 SYDVKM. The CDR3 region is CASSLLQGFGNTIYF. In DNA, the CDR3 is TGTGCCAGCAGTCTACTACAGGGGTTCGGAAACACCATATATTTT.

V and J are TRBV7-9 and TRBJ1-6; D is unclear. Germline V lookup: CDR1 SEHNR, CDR2 FQNEAQ (reference sequence). This CDR3 spans 16 amino acids. V lost 5 bases to trimming and J lost 12 bases, with 23 bases between them. CDR3 region: CASSLRGASLTGPLHF. In nucleotides, the CDR3 is TGTGCCAGCAGCCTACGGGGAGCGTCCCTGACCGGACCCCTCCACTTT.

This clonotype was seen many times. The chain carries TRBV5-1 and TRBJ2-3; maybe TRBD2 (5 bases). CDR3 length: 15 amino acids. The germline V and J ends were trimmed by 0 bases and 1 base, with 9 bases remaining between them. Germline loops: CDR1 SGHRS, CDR2 YFSETQ. The CDR3 nucleotides read TGCGCCAGCAGCTTGGTCGGGGATCGCACAGATACGCAGTATTTT. Protein product: CASSLVGDRTDTQYF.

This clonotype was seen ten or more times. CDR3 loop: CASSSLDRRDGYTF. CDR3 nucleotides: TGTGCCAGCAGCTCCTTAGACAGGAGGGATGGCTACACCTTC. The V and J genes are TRBV7-3 and TRBJ1-2; D may be TRBD1 (6 bases). V was shortened by 4 bases and J by 6 bases, with 15 bases between the two germline ends. Looked up from germline, CDR1 is SGHTA and CDR2 is FQGTGA. The CDR3 contains 14 residues.

Comment on this clonotype: With a much larger clone just one base away, this may be a read error. The rearrangement uses TRBV5-7 and TRBJ2-5; possibly TRBD1 or TRBD2 for D (5 bases each). TRBV5-7 falls under the ORF class, with uncertain function. The CDR3 is 14 residues long. The CDR3 coding sequence is TGTGTCAGCAGTCCCCGTGGGGGTGAGGAGACCCAGTACTTC. Encoded protein: CVSSPRGGEETQYF.

As concerns this clonotype: The junction departs from the called germline gene at one end, perhaps through a read error. The V gene is TRBV3-1, the J gene TRBJ2-7, with D perhaps TRBD2 (7 bases). The CDR3 has 12 amino acids. Germline CDR1 is LGHDT and CDR2 is YNNKEL (reference sequence). Here the CDR3 DNA reads TGTGCCAGCAACCAAGGGGGGGTCGAGCAGTACTTC. Its protein is CASNQGGVEQYF.

This chain uses TRBV5-1 with TRBJ1-1; no definite D call. Trimming took 6 bases from V and 1 from J, leaving 10 bases between them. CDR1 and CDR2 (germline): SGHRS, YFSETQ. The CDR3 is made up of 13 amino acids. The CDR3 sequence: CASMLSRNTEAFF. For the CDR3, the DNA is TGCGCCAGCATGCTCTCACGGAACACTGAAGCTTTCTTT.

Concerning this clonotype itself: A far larger clone is only one base removed, so a read error is likely. The V and J genes are TRBV6-1 and TRBJ1-5; D gene uncertain. The germline V gene has CDR1 MNHNS and CDR2 SASEGT. The CDR3 is 11 amino acids. The CDR3 region has the DNA TGTACCAGCAGTGAGTATCAGCCCCAGCATTTT. Amino acid sequence: CTSSEYQPQHF.

This clonotype occurred many times. The chain has TRBV27 and TRBJ1-5; 9 bases match TRBD1. Germline assignment: CDR1 MNHEY and CDR2 SMNVEV (reference sequence). The CDR3 covers 17 residues. Unmatched junction bases numbered 15, after V lost 5 bases and J lost 7 bases. The CDR3 nucleotides are TGTGCCAGCAGTCCATCATGGGGAGGACAGGGGTGGCAGCCCCAGCATTTT. Translation gives CASSPSWGGQGWQPQHF.

The chain has TRBV27 and TRBJ1-2; D is undetermined. Trimming removed 10 bases at V and 4 bases at J, with 7 bases between. Germline CDR1 MNHEY, CDR2 SMNVEV (reference sequence). There are 10 residues in the CDR3. DNA of the CDR3: TGTGCCACCAACGCCTATGGCTACACCTTC. Translation gives CATNAYGYTF.

A note on this clonotype: This may be a read error: a much more frequent sequence differs by one nucleotide. The chain combines TRBV5-1 with TRBJ2-1; D unresolved. Germline V gives CDR1 SGHRS, CDR2 YFSETQ. The CDR3 contains 11 residues. With 5 bases removed from V and 14 bases from J, the gap between germline ends came to 14 bases. The CDR3 reads CASSFTSEEFF. Here the CDR3 DNA reads TGCGCCAGCAGTTTTACCTCAGAGGAGTTCTTC.

This clonotype was detected many times. The J gene is TRBJ2-5, the V gene TRBV20-1; 7 bases are a match to TRBD1. The V segment lost 5 bases and the J segment 2 bases; nucleotides outside the gene matches: 17. This CDR3 region has 17 residues. Germline CDR1 is DFQATT and CDR2 is SNEGSKA (reference sequence). The DNA of the CDR3 is TGCAGTGCTGATGGGGCGACAGGGACCTTTTCTCAAGAGACCCAGTACTTC. This codes for CSADGATGTFSQETQYF.

This clonotype has a handful of counts. The chain has TRBV5-1 and TRBJ2-5, with TRBD1 identical over 7 bases. This CDR3 has 17 residues. V trimming: 0 bases; J trimming: 2 bases; junction bases outside the gene matches: 10. Germline CDR1 is SGHRS and CDR2 is YFSETQ. The CDR3 here is CASSLGLRDSLQETQYF. Written as DNA, the CDR3 is TGCGCCAGCAGCTTGGGTCTCAGGGACAGTCTTCAAGAGACCCAGTACTTC.